These T cell receptor beta chains were read from a single sample in a study of cytomegalovirus exposure and HLA in healthy donors. TCRdb's copy holds only in-frame clones and misses some; the assay was immunoSEQ multiplex PCR. The sample holds approximately 130,000 clones; around 80% are singletons and the top ten take 4% to 4.5%. Sample: PBMCs. These receptors were taken from a woman aged 40 to 50 in good health and CMV-seronegative. Each CDR3 is given with its conserved first and last residue. The D gene is left open where the match is weak. Some rows have no size entry. The others give once, few or many, or a class for an expanded clone.

V	J	size	D	CDR3	DNA
TRBV19	TRBJ1-1	.	.	CASSMGGSMNTEAFF	TGTGCCAGTAGTATGGGTGGGAGCATGAACACTGAAGCTTTCTTT
TRBV19	TRBJ1-4	.	.	CASTIGPRGEKLFF	TGTGCCAGTACCATCGGCCCCCGAGGTGAAAAACTGTTTTTT
TRBV7-9	TRBJ1-1	.	.	CASSLVGSEAFF	TGTGCCAGCAGCTTAGTCGGGAGCGAAGCTTTCTTT
TRBV12-5	TRBJ2-7	.	TRBD1	CASAARGQGDNEQYF	TGTGCTAGTGCGGCTCGCGGACAGGGGGACAACGAGCAGTACTTC
TRBV2	TRBJ1-2	once	TRBD1	CASSEGPGTGRYGYTF	TGTGCCAGCAGTGAAGGTCCCGGGACAGGGAGGTATGGCTACACCTTC
TRBV6-5	TRBJ2-1	.	TRBD1	CASRLGQGYSNEQFF	TGTGCCAGCAGACTCGGACAGGGTTACAGCAATGAGCAGTTCTTC
TRBV7-3	TRBJ2-5	.	.	CASSLNVGPQETQYF	TGTGCCAGCAGCTTAAACGTGGGCCCCCAAGAGACCCAGTACTTC
TRBV13	TRBJ1-1	.	TRBD1	CASSLFGQGIAEAFF	TGTGCCAGCAGCTTATTCGGACAGGGTATAGCTGAAGCTTTCTTT
TRBV7-6	TRBJ1-1	.	.	CASSLTQAGTQGTEAFF	TGTGCCAGCAGCTTGACCCAAGCGGGGACGCAAGGTACTGAAGCTTTCTTT
TRBV6-5	TRBJ2-5	.	TRBD2	CASRGLARGETQYF	TGTGCCAGCAGAGGACTAGCGAGGGGAGAGACCCAGTACTTC
TRBV11-2	TRBJ2-7	.	.	CASSLAPRGALYEQYF	TGTGCCAGCAGCTTAGCACCACGGGGGGCCCTCTACGAGCAGTACTTC
TRBV12-5	TRBJ2-6	.	.	CASGIGQGANVLTF	TGTGCTAGTGGTATCGGACAAGGGGCCAACGTCCTGACTTTC
TRBV4-2	TRBJ2-2	.	.	CASSQVRGPEELFF	TGTGCCAGCAGCCAAGTGCGGGGGCCGGAGGAGCTGTTTTTT
TRBV29-1	TRBJ2-2	many	TRBD2	CSVEGSGGAYTGELFF	TGCAGCGTTGAGGGTAGCGGGGGGGCGTACACCGGGGAGCTGTTTTTT
TRBV5-4	TRBJ1-4	.	.	CASSPWGRGEKLFF	TGTGCCAGCAGCCCTTGGGGGAGGGGTGAAAAACTGTTTTTT
TRBV4-1	TRBJ2-1	.	TRBD2	CASSQDPPLAAYNEQFF	TGCGCCAGCAGCCAAGATCCCCCGCTAGCGGCCTACAATGAGCAGTTCTTC
TRBV19	TRBJ2-2	.	TRBD1	CASSHPRMDRGHTGELFF	TGTGCCAGTAGTCATCCCCGGATGGACAGGGGCCACACCGGGGAGCTGTTTTTT
TRBV5-1	TRBJ2-7	.	.	CASSIQLQGSYEQYF	TGCGCCAGCAGCATACAACTTCAGGGATCCTACGAGCAGTACTTC
TRBV7-8	TRBJ1-1	few	.	CATQEVNTEAFF	TGTGCCACCCAGGAAGTGAACACTGAAGCTTTCTTT
TRBV10-3	TRBJ1-2	few	.	CAISDQAYGYTF	TGTGCCATCAGTGACCAGGCCTATGGCTACACCTTC
TRBV2	TRBJ1-4	once	TRBD1	CASRGGTGGEKLFF	TGTGCCAGCAGGGGCGGGACAGGGGGTGAAAAACTGTTTTTT
TRBV5-1	TRBJ2-1	.	.	CASRLVYNEQFF	TGCGCCAGCCGACTCGTCTACAATGAGCAGTTCTTC
TRBV15	TRBJ1-3	.	.	CATSRDGVPHTIYF	TGTGCCACCAGCAGAGACGGGGTACCACACACCATATATTTT
TRBV4-2	TRBJ2-1	.	TRBD2	CASSQTSGRATYNEQFF	TGTGCCAGCAGCCAAACTAGCGGGAGAGCCACCTACAATGAGCAGTTCTTC
TRBV6-5	TRBJ2-7	.	TRBD2	CASKAGGVHEQYF	TGTGCCAGCAAAGCGGGAGGGGTCCACGAGCAGTACTTC
TRBV28	TRBJ2-5	.	.	CASSSPGKGETQYF	TGTGCCAGCAGTTCACCCGGAAAGGGGGAGACCCAGTACTTC
TRBV7-9	TRBJ2-5	.	TRBD1	CASSIRGGGETQYF	TGTGCCAGCAGCATCCGAGGGGGCGGGGAGACCCAGTACTTC
TRBV7-2	TRBJ1-5	.	.	CASSFGGVKPQHF	TGTGCCAGCAGCTTTGGGGGGGTCAAGCCCCAGCATTTT
TRBV29-1	TRBJ2-1	.	TRBD2	CSVEVGTSGYNEQFF	TGCAGCGTTGAAGTAGGGACTAGCGGTTACAATGAGCAGTTCTTC
TRBV6-1	TRBJ2-3	once	TRBD1	CASSENRGFGDTQYF	TGTGCCAGCAGTGAAAACAGGGGGTTTGGAGATACGCAGTATTTT
TRBV7-2	TRBJ1-3	once	TRBD1	CASSRQGSAGNTIYF	TGTGCCAGCAGCAGACAGGGGAGCGCTGGAAACACCATATATTTT
TRBV2	TRBJ1-1	.	.	CASRGGSLNTEAFF	TGTGCCAGCAGGGGAGGCAGTTTGAACACTGAAGCTTTCTTT